The present T cell receptor (beta chain) was sequenced within a study of blood T cell repertoires in COVID-19 (dated by TCRdb to 2018 to 2021). Broadly, across the study: Samples covering the acute and convalescent phases of COVID-19 were provided by collaborators in the United States, Italy and Spain. The repertoires were released in a freely available public database intended as a resource for research on the immune response to SARS-CoV-2. Subjects who had been exposed to COVID-19, were actively infected with it, or had recovered from it provided the deeply sampled blood TCRbeta repertoires that made up the dataset. Where available, HLA class I and class II types were obtained from metadata supplied by the sample provider rather than from assay-based typing. The samples were drawn from the first 160 participants of the ongoing ImmuneRACE study and from 950 to 1,500 subjects provided by 6 global collaborators. The prospective study material was composed of cDNA or gDNA derived from T cells, B-cell-depleted T cells, or PBMCs. The sample metadata nearly always contained a de-identified subject ID, COVID-19 status, age in years and sex.

Broader findings and caveats from the paper: How much clinical and demographic metadata was included differed by source and by participant, and the metadata was provided uncurated.

The CDR3, cysteine through phenylalanine, is 14 amino acids long. Only the CDR3 region is kept as DNA, spanning 42 bases read in frame from base 1. Deletion took 2 bases off V and 1 base off J, with a span of 8 bases between the germline ends. CDR1 and CDR2 are read off the germline V gene as SGHAT and FQNNGV. Regarding this clone: This receptor's antigen is unknown. No base qualities exist here, and no much larger clone lies one base off it.

Collaborating institutions collected whole blood in K2EDTA tubes following their own protocols. For TCRbeta analysis, collaborators shipped samples as frozen whole blood, isolated PBMCs, or DNA extracted from either of those sample types. TCRbeta CDR3 regions were amplified from genomic DNA using the immunoSEQ Assay, a bias-controlled multiplex PCR. As for how the authors treated the data: The number of nucleated cells in each sample was estimated by amplification of reference gene primers within the assay. Sequence reads were collapsed and filtered to measure the absolute abundance of every unique TCRbeta CDR3 rearrangement. For each sample, productive Simpson clonality was calculated as the square root of Simpson's diversity index over productive rearrangements. The table comes from immuneACCESS by way of TCRdb, which keeps in-frame sequences with V and J called. Part of the clones is missing from these tables; in studies checked, under half for an unresolved V gene and the rest for unknown reasons. V, J and clone size are those of that table, while D and trimming were read from the DNA. For this sample there are some 74,000 clones; 80% to 90% appear just once. Clones ranked in the top ten supply 4.8% of the sample.

The material sequenced was peripheral blood. This TCR derives from an elderly woman with active or convalescent COVID-19. The sequence links TRBV11-2 to TRBJ1-1; too little of a D gene remains to name it. CDR3 protein: CASSLWQSNTEAFF. The DNA is as follows: TGTGCCAGCAGCTTATGGCAGTCGAACACTGAAGCTTTCTTT.